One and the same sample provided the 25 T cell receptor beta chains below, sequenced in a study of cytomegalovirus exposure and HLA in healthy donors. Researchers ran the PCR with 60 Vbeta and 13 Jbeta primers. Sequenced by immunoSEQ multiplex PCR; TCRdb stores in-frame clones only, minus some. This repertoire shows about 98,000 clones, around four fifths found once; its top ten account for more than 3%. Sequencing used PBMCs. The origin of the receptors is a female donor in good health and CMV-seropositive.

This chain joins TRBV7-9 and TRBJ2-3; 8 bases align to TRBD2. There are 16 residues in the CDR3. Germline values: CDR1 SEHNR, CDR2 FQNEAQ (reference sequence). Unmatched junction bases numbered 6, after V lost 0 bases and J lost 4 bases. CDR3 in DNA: TGTGCCAGCAGCTTAGCGCTTGCGGGAGGCTCAGATACGCAGTATTTT. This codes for CASSLALAGGSDTQYF.

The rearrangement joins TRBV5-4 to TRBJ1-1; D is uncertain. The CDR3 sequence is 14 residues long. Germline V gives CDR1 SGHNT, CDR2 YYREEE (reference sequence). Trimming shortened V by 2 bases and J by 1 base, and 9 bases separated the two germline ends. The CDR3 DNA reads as TGTGCCAGCAGCTTCTCACAGAGGAACACTGAAGCTTTCTTT. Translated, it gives CASSFSQRNTEAFF.

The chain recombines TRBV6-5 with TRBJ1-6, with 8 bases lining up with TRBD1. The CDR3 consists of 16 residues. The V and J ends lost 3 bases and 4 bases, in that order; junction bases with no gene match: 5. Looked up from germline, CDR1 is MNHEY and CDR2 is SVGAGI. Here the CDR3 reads CASSYSTGAYNSPLHF. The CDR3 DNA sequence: TGTGCCAGCAGTTATTCGACAGGGGCATATAATTCACCCCTCCACTTT.

CDR3 nucleotide sequence: TGTGCCAGCAATCGGGCAGGGTCATTCTACGAGCAGTACTTC. Its protein product is CASNRAGSFYEQYF. The chain carries TRBV6-6 and TRBJ2-7; the D gene is possibly TRBD1 (5 bases). The V gene lost 7 bases and the J gene lost 3 bases, with 16 bases spanning the gap. Germline V gene lookup returns CDR1 MNHNY and CDR2 SVGAGI (reference sequence). This CDR3 is 14 amino acids long.

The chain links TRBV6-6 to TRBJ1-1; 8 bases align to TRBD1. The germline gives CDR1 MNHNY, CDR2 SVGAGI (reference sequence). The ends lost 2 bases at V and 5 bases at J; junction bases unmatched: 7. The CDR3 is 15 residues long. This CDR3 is CASSYTGQGWTEAFF. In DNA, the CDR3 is TGTGCCAGCAGTTACACTGGACAGGGATGGACTGAAGCTTTCTTT.

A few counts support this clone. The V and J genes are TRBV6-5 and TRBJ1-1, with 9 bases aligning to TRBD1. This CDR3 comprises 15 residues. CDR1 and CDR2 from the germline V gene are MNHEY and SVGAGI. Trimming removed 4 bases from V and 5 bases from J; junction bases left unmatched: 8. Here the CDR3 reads CASSLQGALGTEAFF. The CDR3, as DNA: TGTGCCAGCAGTTTACAGGGGGCCCTAGGGACTGAAGCTTTCTTT.

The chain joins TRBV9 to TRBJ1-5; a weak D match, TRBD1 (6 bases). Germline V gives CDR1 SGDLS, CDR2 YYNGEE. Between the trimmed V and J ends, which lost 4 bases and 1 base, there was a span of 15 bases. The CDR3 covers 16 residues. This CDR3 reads CASSQGGGLSNQPQHF. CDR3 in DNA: TGTGCCAGCAGCCAAGGGGGGGGACTGAGCAATCAGCCCCAGCATTTT.

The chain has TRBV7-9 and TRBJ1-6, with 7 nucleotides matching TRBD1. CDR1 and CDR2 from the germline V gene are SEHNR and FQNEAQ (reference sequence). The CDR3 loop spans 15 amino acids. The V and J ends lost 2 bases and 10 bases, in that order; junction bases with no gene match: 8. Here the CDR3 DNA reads TGTGCCAGCAGCTTATCCACCAGGGGGGTCTCACCCCTCCACTTT. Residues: CASSLSTRGVSPLHF.

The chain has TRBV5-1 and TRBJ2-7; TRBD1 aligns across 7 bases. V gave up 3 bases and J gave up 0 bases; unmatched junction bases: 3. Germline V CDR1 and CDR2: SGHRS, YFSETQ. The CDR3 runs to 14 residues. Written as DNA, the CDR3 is TGCGCCAGCAGCTACCGACAGGGCTCCTACGAGCAGTACTTC. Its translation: CASSYRQGSYEQYF.

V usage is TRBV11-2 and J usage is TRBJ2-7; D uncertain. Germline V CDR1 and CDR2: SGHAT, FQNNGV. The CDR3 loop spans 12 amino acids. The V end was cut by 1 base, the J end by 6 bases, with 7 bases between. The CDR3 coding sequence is TGTGCCAGCAGCTTAGGAACCGGCGAGCAGTACTTC. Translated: CASSLGTGEQYF.

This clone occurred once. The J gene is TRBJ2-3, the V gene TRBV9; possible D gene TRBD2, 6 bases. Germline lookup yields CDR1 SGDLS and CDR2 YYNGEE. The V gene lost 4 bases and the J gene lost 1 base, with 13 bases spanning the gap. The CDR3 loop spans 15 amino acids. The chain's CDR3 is CASSPLPGGTDTQYF. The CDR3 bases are TGTGCCAGCAGCCCACTTCCGGGGGGCACAGATACGCAGTATTTT.

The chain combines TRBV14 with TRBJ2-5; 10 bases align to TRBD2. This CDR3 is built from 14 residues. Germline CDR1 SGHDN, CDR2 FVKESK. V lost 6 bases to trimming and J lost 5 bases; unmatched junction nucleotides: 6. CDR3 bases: TGTGCCAGCAGTCTAGCGGGAGTCGGGGAGACCCAGTACTTC. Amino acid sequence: CASSLAGVGETQYF.

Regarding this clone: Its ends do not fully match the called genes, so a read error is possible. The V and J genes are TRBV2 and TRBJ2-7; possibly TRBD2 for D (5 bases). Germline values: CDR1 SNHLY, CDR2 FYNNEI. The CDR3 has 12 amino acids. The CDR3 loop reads CASSEEAYGQYF. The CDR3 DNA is TGTGCCAGCTCGGAGGAAGCCTACGGGCAGTACTTC.

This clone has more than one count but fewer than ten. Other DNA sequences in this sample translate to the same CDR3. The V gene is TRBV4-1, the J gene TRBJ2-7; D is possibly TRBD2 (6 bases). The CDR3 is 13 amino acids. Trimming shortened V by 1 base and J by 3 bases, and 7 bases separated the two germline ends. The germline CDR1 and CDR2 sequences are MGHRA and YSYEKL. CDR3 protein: CASSQVGGYEQYF. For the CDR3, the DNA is TGCGCCAGCAGCCAAGTGGGGGGCTACGAGCAGTACTTC.

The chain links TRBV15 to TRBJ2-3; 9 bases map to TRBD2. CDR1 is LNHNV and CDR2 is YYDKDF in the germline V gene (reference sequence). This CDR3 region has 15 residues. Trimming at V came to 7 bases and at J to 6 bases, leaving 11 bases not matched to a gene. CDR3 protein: CATTGGGAILDTQYF. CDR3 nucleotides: TGTGCCACCACGGGCGGGGGGGCCATTTTGGATACGCAGTATTTT.

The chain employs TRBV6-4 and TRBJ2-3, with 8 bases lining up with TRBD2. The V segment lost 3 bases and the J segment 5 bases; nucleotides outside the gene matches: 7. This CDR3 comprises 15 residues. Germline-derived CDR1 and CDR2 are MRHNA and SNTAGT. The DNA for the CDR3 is TGTGCCAGCAGTGAGTCGGGGGGGCGAGGAGATACGCAGTATTTT. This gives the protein CASSESGGRGDTQYF.

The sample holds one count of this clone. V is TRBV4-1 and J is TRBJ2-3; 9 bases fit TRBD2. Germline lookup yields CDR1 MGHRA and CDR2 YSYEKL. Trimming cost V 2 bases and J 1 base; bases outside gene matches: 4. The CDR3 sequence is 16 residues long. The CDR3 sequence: CASSQRLAGGTDTQYF. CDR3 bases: TGCGCCAGCAGCCAACGCTTAGCGGGAGGCACAGATACGCAGTATTTT.

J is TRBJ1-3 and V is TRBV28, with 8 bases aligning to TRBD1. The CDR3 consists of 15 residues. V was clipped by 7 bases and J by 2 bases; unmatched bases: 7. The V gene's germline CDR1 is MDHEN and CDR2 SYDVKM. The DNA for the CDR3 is TGTGCCAGCATTATGACAGGGGCGGCTGGAAACACCATATATTTT. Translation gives CASIMTGAAGNTIYF.

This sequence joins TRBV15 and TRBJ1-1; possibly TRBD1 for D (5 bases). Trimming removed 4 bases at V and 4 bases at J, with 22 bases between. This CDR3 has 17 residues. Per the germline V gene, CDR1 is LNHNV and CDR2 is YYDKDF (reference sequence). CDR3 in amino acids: CATSNGGEITRGTEAFF. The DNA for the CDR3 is TGTGCCACCAGCAACGGAGGGGAGATTACGCGCGGCACTGAAGCTTTCTTT.

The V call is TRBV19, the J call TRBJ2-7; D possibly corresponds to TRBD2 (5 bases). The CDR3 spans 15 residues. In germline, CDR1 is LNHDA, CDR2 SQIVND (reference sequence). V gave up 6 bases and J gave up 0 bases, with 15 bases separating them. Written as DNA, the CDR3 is TGTGCCAGTAGGGAGGCGGAAACTAGCTCCTACGAGCAGTACTTC. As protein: CASREAETSSYEQYF. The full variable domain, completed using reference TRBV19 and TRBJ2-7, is DGGITQSPKYLFRKEGQNVTLSCEQNLNHDAMYWYRQDPGQGLRLIYYSQIVNDFQKGDIAEGYSVSREKKESFPLTVTSAQKNPTAFYLCASREAETSSYEQYFGPGTRLTVT.

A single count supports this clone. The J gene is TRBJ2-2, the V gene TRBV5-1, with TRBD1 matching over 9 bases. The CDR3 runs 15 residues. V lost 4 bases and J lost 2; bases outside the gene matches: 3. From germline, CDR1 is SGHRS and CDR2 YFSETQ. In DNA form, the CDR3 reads TGCGCCAGCAGCCCAACAGGGGGCAACACCGGGGAGCTGTTTTTT. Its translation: CASSPTGGNTGELFF.

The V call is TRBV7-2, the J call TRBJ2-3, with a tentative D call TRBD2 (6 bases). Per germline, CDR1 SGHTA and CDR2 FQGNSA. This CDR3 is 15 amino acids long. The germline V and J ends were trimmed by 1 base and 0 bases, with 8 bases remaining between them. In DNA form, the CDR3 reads TGTGCCAGCAGCTTAGGGGGGGTTAGCACAGATACGCAGTATTTT. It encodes CASSLGGVSTDTQYF.

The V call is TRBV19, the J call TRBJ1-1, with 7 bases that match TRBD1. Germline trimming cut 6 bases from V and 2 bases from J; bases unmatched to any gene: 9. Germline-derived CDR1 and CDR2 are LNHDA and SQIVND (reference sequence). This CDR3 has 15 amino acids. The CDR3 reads CASRSPGGSNTEAFF. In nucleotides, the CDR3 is TGTGCCAGTAGATCGCCAGGGGGAAGTAACACTGAAGCTTTCTTT.

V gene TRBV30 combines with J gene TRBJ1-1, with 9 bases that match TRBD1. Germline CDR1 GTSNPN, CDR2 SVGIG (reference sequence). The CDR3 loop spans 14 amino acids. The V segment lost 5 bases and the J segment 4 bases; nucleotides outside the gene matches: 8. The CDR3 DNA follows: TGTGCCTGGGATCCCGGGACAGGGACCACTGAAGCTTTCTTT. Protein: CAWDPGTGTTEAFF.

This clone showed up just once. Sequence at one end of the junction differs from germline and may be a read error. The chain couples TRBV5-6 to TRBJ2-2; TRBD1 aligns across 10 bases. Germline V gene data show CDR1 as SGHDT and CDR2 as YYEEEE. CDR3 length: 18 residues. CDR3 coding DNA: TGTGCCAGCAGCTACGTCCCGGGACAGGGGTCGGTCACCGGGGAGCTGCTTTTT. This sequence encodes CASSYVPGQGSVTGELLF. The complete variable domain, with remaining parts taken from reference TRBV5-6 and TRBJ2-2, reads DAGVTQSPTHLIKTRGQQVTLRCSPKSGHDTVSWYQQALGQGPQFIFQYYEEEERQRGNFPDRFSGHQFPNYSSELNVNALLLGDSALYLCASSYVPGQGSVTGELLFGEGSRLTVL.